This TCR beta chain is drawn from a study of T cells after yellow fever vaccination. TCRdb independently ran MiXCR on the 5' RACE reads; one entry per CDR3 protein. The table has around 120,000 distinct CDR3 sequences, 13% to 15% seen once; the top ten hold roughly 45%. This sequence was found in a man aged 18 to 29 who received the YFV17D yellow fever vaccine. This sample comprised CD8+ T cells sorted from PBMCs, obtained 5 days after the yellow fever booster vaccination.

CDR3 in DNA: TGCGCCAGCAGCGGCGAAAACACTGAAGCTTTCTTT. The encoded protein is CASSGENTEAFF. V is TRBV4-3 and J is TRBJ1-1; D uncertain. Trimming took off 5 bases at V and 2 bases at J, with 6 bases between the two ends. Germline loops: CDR1 LGHNA, CDR2 YSLEER. This CDR3 contains 12 residues.